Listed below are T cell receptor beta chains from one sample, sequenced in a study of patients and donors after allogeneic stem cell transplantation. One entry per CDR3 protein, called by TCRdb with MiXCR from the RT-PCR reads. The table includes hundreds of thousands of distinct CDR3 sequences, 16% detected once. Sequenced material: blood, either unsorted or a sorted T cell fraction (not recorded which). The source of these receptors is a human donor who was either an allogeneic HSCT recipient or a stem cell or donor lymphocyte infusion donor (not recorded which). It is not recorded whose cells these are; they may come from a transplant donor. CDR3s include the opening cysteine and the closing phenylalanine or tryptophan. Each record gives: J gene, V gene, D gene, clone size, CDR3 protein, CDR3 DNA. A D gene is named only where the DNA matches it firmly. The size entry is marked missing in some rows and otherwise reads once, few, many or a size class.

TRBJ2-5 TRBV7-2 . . CASSLGLISRGQESQYF TGTGCCAGCAGCTTAGGGTTGATTTCGAGGGGTCAAGAGTCCCAGTACTTC
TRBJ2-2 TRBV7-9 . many CASKGTDPMTLGGELFF TGTGCCAGCAAGGGGACCGACCCGATGACCTTGGGCGGGGAGCTGTTTTTT
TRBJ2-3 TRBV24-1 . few CATSEATDWVPDTQYF TGTGCCACCAGTGAAGCTACAGATTGGGTTCCCGATACGCAGTATTTT
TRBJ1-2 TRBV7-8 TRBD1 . CASSSRTGHNGYTF TGTGCCAGCAGCTCCCGGACAGGGCACAATGGCTACACCTTC
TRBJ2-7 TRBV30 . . CAWSAVSHNEQYF TGTGCCTGGAGTGCGGTCAGCCACAACGAGCAGTACTTC
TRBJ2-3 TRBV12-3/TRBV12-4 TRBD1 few CASSSRQGRTDTQYF TGTGCCAGCAGTAGTAGACAGGGCCGCACAGATACGCAGTATTTT
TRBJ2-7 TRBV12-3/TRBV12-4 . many CASSSGGPEQYF TGTGCCAGCAGTTCAGGGGGGCCCGAGCAGTACTTC
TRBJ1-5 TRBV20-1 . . CSARNQGNWQPQHF TGCAGTGCTAGAAATCAGGGGAACTGGCAGCCCCAGCATTTT
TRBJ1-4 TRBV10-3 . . CATKTVATNEKLFF TGTGCCACAAAGACTGTTGCAACTAATGAAAAACTGTTTTTT
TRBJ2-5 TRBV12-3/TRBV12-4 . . CASNPTGRVQETQYF TGTGCCAGCAACCCCACGGGACGAGTCCAAGAGACCCAGTACTTC
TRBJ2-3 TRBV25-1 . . CASLGGSPRTDTQYF TGTGCCAGCCTAGGGGGGTCCCCGAGGACAGATACGCAGTATTTT
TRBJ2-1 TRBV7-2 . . CASSLMSSNEQFF TGTGCCAGCAGCTTAATGTCGAGTAATGAGCAGTTCTTC
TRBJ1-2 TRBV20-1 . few CSARDARPYGYTF TGCAGTGCTAGGGACGCCCGACCCTATGGCTACACCTTC
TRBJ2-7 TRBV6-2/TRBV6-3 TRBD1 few CASSYSMTGAYEQYF TGTGCCAGCAGTTACTCCATGACAGGGGCCTACGAGCAGTACTTC
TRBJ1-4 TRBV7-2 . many CASSTDGRTNEKLFF TGTGCCAGCAGCACCGACGGCCGAACTAATGAAAAACTGTTTTTT
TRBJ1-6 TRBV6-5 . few CASSSFPSGHNSPLHF TGTGCCAGCAGTTCCTTCCCGTCGGGGCATAATTCACCCCTCCACTTT